A single sample is the source of the 5 T cell receptor beta chains below, sequenced in a study of low-dose radiotherapy and immunotherapy resistance in tumors. Time point here: before trial treatment. With a constant-region primer and a V-primer adapter, TCRs were subjected to about 20 PCR cycles of amplification. TCRdb reprocessed the reads with MiXCR, giving one entry per CDR3 protein. This table has about 50,000 distinct CDR3 sequences, about 12% appearing once. The sample was PBMCs, taken before treatment. The receptors here all came from a female donor with ovarian cancer.

Ten or more counts support this clonotype. The chain links TRBV7-9 to TRBJ2-7, with D unclear. With 1 base removed from V and 2 bases from J, the gap between germline ends came to 9 bases. Germline-derived CDR1 and CDR2 are SEHNR and FQNEAQ (reference sequence). The CDR3 has 14 amino acids. DNA for the CDR3: TGTGCCAGCAGCTTAGTAGGTCTGGCCTACGAGCAGTACTTC. Its protein is CASSLVGLAYEQYF. The variable domain in full, completed from reference TRBV7-9 and TRBJ2-7, reads DTGVSQNPRHKITKRGQNVTFRCDPISEHNRLYWYRQTLGQGPEFLTYFQNEAQLEKSRLLSDRFSAERPKGSFSTLEIQRTEQGDSAMYLCASSLVGLAYEQYFGPGTRLTVT.

The table lists this clonotype with many counts. V usage is TRBV4-1 and J usage is TRBJ2-2; TRBD1 agrees at 10 bases. Germline-derived CDR1 and CDR2 are MGHRA and YSYEKL. This CDR3 spans 15 amino acids. The trim removed 5 bases at V and 4 bases at J, leaving 4 bases unmatched. The CDR3 DNA sequence: TGCGCCAGCAGCTCGGGACAGGGGAGCACCGGGGAGCTGTTTTTT. It encodes CASSSGQGSTGELFF.

Many counts were recorded for this clonotype. The rearrangement joins TRBV4-1 to TRBJ2-7, with 14 positions matching TRBD2. The CDR3 contains 18 residues. Germline CDR1 MGHRA, CDR2 YSYEKL. The J segment lost 6 bases and the V segment lost 2 bases, leaving 12 bases of the junction unmatched. CDR3 DNA: TGCGCCAGCAGCCAACCGGGGACTAGCGGGAGTCGGGATGGCGAGCAGTACTTC. It translates to CASSQPGTSGSRDGEQYF.

As regards this clonotype: This sequence is one base from a far larger clone and is likely a read error. V is TRBV5-4 and J is TRBJ2-1, with 7 bases fitting TRBD2. Per the germline V gene, CDR1 is SGHNT and CDR2 is YYREEE (reference sequence). This CDR3 has 13 amino acids. The CDR3 nucleotides read TGTGCAATCCGTGGGCTAGCGGACTACGAGCAGTTCTTC. Residues: CAIRGLADYEQFF. Drawing the rest from reference TRBV5-4 and TRBJ2-1, the complete variable domain is ETGVTQSPTHLIKTRGQQVTLRCSSQSGHNTVSWYQQALGQGPQFIFQYYREEENGRGNFPPRFSGLQFPNYSSELNVNALELDDSALYLCAIRGLADYEQFFGPGTRLTVL.

J is TRBJ2-2 and V is TRBV20-1; no definite D call. V was shortened by 3 bases and J by 4 bases, with 12 bases between the two germline ends. In germline, CDR1 is DFQATT, CDR2 SNEGSKA (reference sequence). The CDR3 sequence is 14 residues long. DNA of the CDR3: TGCAGTGCTAGTGGGCGGTCGGCCACCGGGGAGCTGTTTTTT. Its translation is CSASGRSATGELFF.